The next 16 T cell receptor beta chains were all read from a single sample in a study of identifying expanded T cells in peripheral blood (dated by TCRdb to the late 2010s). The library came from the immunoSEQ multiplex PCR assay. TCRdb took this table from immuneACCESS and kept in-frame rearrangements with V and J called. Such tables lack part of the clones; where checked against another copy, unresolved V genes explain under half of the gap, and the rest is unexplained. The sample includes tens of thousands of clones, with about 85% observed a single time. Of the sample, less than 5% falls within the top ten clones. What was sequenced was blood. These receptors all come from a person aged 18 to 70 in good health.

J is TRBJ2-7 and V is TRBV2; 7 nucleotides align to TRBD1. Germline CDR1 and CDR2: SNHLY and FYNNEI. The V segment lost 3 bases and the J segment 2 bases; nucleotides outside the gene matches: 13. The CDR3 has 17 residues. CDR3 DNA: TGTGCCAGCAGTGATAGTCTGTACAGGGACAGCACCTACGAGCAGTACTTC. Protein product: CASSDSLYRDSTYEQYF.

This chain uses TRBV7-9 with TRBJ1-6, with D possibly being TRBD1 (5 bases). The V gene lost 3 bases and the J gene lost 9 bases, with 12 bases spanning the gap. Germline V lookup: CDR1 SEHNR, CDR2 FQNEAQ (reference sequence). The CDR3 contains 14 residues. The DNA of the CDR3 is TGTGCCAGCAGCTTGGTAGGGGATGTTTCACCCCTCCACTTT. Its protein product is CASSLVGDVSPLHF.

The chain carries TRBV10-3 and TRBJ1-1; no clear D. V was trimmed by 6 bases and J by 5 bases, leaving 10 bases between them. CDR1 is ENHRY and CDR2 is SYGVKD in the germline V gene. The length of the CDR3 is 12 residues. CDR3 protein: CAIREGTTEAFF. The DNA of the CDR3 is TGTGCCATCAGAGAGGGTACTACTGAAGCTTTCTTT.

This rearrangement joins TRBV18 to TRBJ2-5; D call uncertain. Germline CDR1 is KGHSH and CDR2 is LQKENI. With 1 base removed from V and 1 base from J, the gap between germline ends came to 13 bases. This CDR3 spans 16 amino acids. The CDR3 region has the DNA TGTGCCAGCTCACCACGGATCGGCCCCGGCCAAGAGACCCAGTACTTC. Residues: CASSPRIGPGQETQYF.

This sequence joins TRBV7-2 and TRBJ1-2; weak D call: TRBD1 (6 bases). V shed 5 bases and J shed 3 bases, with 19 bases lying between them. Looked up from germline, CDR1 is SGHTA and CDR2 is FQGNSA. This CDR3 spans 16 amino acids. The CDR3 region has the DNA TGTGCCAGCAGCCCCCGGTTCGGCGCAGGGGACTATGGCTACACCTTC. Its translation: CASSPRFGAGDYGYTF.

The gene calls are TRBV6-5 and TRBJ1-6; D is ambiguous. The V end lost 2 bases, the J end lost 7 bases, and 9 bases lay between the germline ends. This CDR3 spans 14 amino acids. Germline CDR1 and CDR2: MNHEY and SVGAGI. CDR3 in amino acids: CASSYGLSNSPLHF. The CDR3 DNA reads TGTGCCAGCAGTTACGGCCTATCAAATTCACCCCTCCACTTT.

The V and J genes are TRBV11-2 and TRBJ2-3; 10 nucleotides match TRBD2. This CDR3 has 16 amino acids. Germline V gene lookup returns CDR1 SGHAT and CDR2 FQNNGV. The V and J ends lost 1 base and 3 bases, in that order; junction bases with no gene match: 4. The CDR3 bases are TGTGCCAGCAGCTTAGGGGCTAGCGGGGGTACAGATACGCAGTATTTT. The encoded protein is CASSLGASGGTDTQYF.

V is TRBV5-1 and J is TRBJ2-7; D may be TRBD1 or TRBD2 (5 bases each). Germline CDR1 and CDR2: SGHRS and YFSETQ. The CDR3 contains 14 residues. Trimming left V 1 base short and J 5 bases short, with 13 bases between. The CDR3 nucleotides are TGCGCCAGCAGCTTGATCTCAGGGACGGACGAGCAGTACTTC. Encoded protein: CASSLISGTDEQYF.

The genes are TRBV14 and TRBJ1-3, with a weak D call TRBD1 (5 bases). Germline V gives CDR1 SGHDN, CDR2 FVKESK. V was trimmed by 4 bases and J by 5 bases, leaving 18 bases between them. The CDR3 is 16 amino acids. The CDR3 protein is CASSRLGQGTRNTIYF. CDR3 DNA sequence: TGTGCCAGCAGCCGCCTTGGGCAGGGAACAAGAAACACCATATATTTT.

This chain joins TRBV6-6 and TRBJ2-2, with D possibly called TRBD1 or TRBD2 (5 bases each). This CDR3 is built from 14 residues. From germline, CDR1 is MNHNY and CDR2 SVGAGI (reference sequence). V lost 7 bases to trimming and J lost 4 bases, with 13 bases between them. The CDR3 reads CASKGEAVTGELFF. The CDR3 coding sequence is TGTGCCAGCAAAGGGGAAGCGGTCACCGGGGAGCTGTTTTTT.

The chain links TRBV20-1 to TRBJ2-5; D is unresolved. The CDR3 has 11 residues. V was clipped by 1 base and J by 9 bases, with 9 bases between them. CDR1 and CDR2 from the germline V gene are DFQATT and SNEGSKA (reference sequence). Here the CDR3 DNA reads TGCAGTGCTAGAGGACCGTCGGCCCAGTACTTC. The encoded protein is CSARGPSAQYF.

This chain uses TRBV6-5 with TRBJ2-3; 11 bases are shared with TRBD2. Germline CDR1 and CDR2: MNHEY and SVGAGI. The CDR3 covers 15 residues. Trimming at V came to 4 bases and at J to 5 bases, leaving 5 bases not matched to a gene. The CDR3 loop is CASSLDSGGGDTQYF. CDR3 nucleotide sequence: TGTGCCAGCAGTTTGGATAGCGGGGGGGGAGATACGCAGTATTTT.

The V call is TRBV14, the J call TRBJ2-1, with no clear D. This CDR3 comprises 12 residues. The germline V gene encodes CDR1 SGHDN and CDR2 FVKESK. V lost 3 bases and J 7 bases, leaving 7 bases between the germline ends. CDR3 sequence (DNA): TGTGCCAGCAGCCACGGGTGGAATGAGCAGTTCTTC. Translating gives CASSHGWNEQFF.

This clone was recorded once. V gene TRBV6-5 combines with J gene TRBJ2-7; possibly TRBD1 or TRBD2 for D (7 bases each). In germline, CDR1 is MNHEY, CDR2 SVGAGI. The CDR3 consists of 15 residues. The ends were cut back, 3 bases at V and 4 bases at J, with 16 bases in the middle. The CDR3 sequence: CASSYGGQGGYEQYF. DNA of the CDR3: TGTGCCAGCAGTTATGGGGGGCAGGGGGGGTACGAGCAGTACTTC.

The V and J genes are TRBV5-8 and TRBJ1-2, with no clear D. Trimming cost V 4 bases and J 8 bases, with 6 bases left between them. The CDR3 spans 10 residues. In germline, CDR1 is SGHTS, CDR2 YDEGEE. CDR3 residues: CASSPLGYTF. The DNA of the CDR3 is TGTGCCAGCAGCCCCCTAGGCTACACCTTC.

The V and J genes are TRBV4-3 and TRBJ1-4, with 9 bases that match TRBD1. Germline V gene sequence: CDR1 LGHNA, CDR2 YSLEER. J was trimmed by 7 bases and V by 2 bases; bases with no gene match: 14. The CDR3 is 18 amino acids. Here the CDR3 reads CASSQTLAYRGQLEKLFF. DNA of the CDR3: TGCGCCAGCAGCCAAACCCTCGCATACAGGGGGCAGCTTGAAAAACTGTTTTTT.